This T cell receptor beta chain was sequenced during a study of T cell changes during pregnancy in multiple sclerosis (dated by TCRdb to the late 2010s). Study-wide context: In women with multiple sclerosis, the researchers looked at how the T cell repertoire shifted as pregnancy progressed.

Library construction relied on the immunoSEQ multiplex PCR assay. The source is immuneACCESS, and TCRdb retained only in-frame sequences with V and J called. Part of the clones is not carried over; for the studies checked, unresolved V genes explain less than half of this, and the remainder is unexplained. Present in this sample are tens of thousands of clones, around 89% of which were seen just once. 10% to 12% of the sample rests with the top ten. Remarks on this clone: This receptor's antigen is unknown. No per-base quality is available; no much larger clone lies one base away.

V loses 3 bases of germline sequence and J loses 4 bases, and the interval between the two ends is 13 bases. The germline V gene specifies SNHLY as CDR1 and FYNNEI as CDR2. From the cysteine up to the phenylalanine, the CDR3 has a length of 14 residues. Here the CDR3 DNA is all that survives: 42 bases in frame from base 1. The TCR sequence derives from a female donor with multiple sclerosis, enrolled in a pregnancy study. The V and J segments used are TRBV2 and TRBJ2-7; the D gene remains uncertain. The specimen comprised CD8+ T cells from peripheral blood mononuclear cells, sampled in the third trimester of pregnancy. The CDR3 region has the sequence CASSDMGSRYEQYF. At the DNA level, the sequence is TGTGCCAGCAGTGATATGGGCAGTAGGTACGAGCAGTACTTC.